This TCR beta chain came from a study of identical twins. This CDR3 contains 15 residues. The germline V gene has CDR1 SGHRS and CDR2 YFSETQ. Trimming removed 0 bases from V and 3 bases from J; junction bases left unmatched: 5. TCRdb called the 5' RACE reads again in MiXCR, with one record for every CDR3 protein. This table has 420,000 or so distinct CDR3 sequences, about 18% appearing once. Specimen: naive T cells sorted from blood. The chain employs TRBV5-1 and TRBJ2-5; 7 bases match TRBD2. The sequence was obtained from a man over 45 in good health. CDR3 nucleotides: TGCGCCAGCAGCTTGGCGAGCGGGACGAAAGAGACCCAGTACTTC. Encoded protein: CASSLASGTKETQYF.